The 26 T cell receptor beta chains reported below all come from one sample, sequenced in a study of CD8+ T cells in alopecia areata. Sorting of pooled cutaneous lymph node cells was based on CD4, CD8alpha, NKG2D, NKG2ACE and other markers. RNA, once extracted, was reverse transcribed into cDNA for use as the sequencing template. The assay was immunoSEQ multiplex PCR, and TCRdb's table has in-frame clones only and misses some. Observed in the sample are around 2,000 clones, none of them singletons. The sequenced material came from CD8+ T cells sorted from a lymph node. Receptors were obtained from a C3H/HeJ mouse with alopecia areata. For this mouse line, the MHC haplotype is H2-k.

This clone was seen many times. Genes here carry mouse names. The CDR3 bases that were read are TGTGCCAGCAGTCCGACAGTTTACTCCTAT. Protein: CASSPTVYSY. The CDR3 in full is CASSPTVYSYEQYF. This sequence joins TRBV14 and TRBJ2-7, with a possible D match to TRBD1 (5 bases). The read ends 4 residues early relative to the CDR3; the germline J gene fills the gap. From germline, CDR1 is SGHDT and CDR2 FRDEAV. The CDR3 covers 14 residues. Trimming shortened V by 4 bases and J by 0 bases, and 11 bases separated the two germline ends.

As concerns this clone: Gene names are the mouse ones. CDR3 residues: CASGDASLQKNTEVFF. Incomplete CDR3 DNA: TGTGCCAGCGGTGATGCATCACTACAGAAAAACACA. The rearrangement links TRBV13-2 to TRBJ1-1; D remains unclear. From the germline J gene comes the end of the CDR3, since the read stops 4 residues before it. The CDR3 extends over 16 amino acids. The V gene lost 0 bases and the J gene lost 1 base, with 13 bases spanning the gap. CDR1 is NNHNN, CDR2 SYGAGS, per germline (reference sequence).

This clone has at least ten counts. The genes are named according to mouse. CDR3 residues: CTCSAGGRSETLYF. CDR3 DNA, as far as it was read: TGCACCTGCAGTGCAGGGGGGCGGTCAGAA. This chain joins TRBV1 and TRBJ2-3; D possibly uses TRBD1 or TRBD2 (6 bases each). Read data end 4 residues before the CDR3 end; the end is taken from the germline J gene. Germline lookup yields CDR1 NSQYPW and CDR2 LRSPGD (reference sequence). The CDR3 runs 14 residues. V dropped 1 base and J dropped 4 bases, with 9 bases sitting between them.

Of note for this clone: Gene names are the mouse ones. The read is 3 residues too short to cover the CDR3 end, so that end is filled in from the germline J gene. This chain uses TRBV13-2 with TRBJ1-6, with TRBD1 matching over 9 bases. TRBJ1-6 is an ORF; its function is uncertain. Germline V lookup: CDR1 NNHNN, CDR2 SYGAGS (reference sequence). Trimming took 3 bases from V and 5 from J; bases not matched to a gene: 0. This CDR3 is 14 amino acids long. The sequenced CDR3 bases are TGTGCCAGCGGTGGGACAGGGGATAATTCGCCC. As protein: CASGGTGDNSP. The complete CDR3 protein is CASGGTGDNSPLYF.

The table lists this clone with many counts. Genes and germline are mouse. Coverage ceases 3 residues before the CDR3 finishes, and the germline J gene fills in the end. The V call is TRBV1, the J call TRBJ1-6, with 10 bases identical to TRBD1. TRBJ1-6 is labeled an ORF, and its function is uncertain. V trimming: 4 bases; J trimming: 8 bases; junction bases outside the gene matches: 5. Germline CDR1 NSQYPW, CDR2 LRSPGD (reference sequence). The CDR3 has 15 amino acids. The sequenced CDR3 bases are TGCACCTGCAGTGAGGGACAGGGGTTGGATTCGCCC. Translation gives CTCSEGQGLDSP. The complete CDR3 protein is CTCSEGQGLDSPLYF.

This clone came up many times. Genes and germline are mouse. The read finishes 4 residues shy of the CDR3 end, and the germline J gene is used to complete it. The V gene is TRBV1, the J gene TRBJ2-1, with 8 positions matching TRBD1. The CDR3 loop spans 16 amino acids. Germline assignment: CDR1 NSQYPW and CDR2 LRSPGD (reference sequence). Trimming took 4 bases from V and 0 from J; bases not matched to a gene: 5. The CDR3 DNA, read in part, is TGCACCTGCAGTGGACAGGGGCCCTCTAACTATGCT. It specifies CTCSGQGPSNYA. The full CDR3 protein reads CTCSGQGPSNYAEQFF.

This clone was recorded many times. The genes and germline here are from mouse. Read sequence stops 4 residues before the CDR3 end, and the germline J gene provides the missing end. The chain recombines TRBV13-2 with TRBJ1-2; TRBD1 agrees at 10 bases. CDR3 length: 17 residues. Trimming cost V 3 bases and J 0 bases; bases outside gene matches: 8. Germline CDR1 and CDR2: NNHNN and SYGAGS (reference sequence). CDR3 bases read: TGTGCCAGCGGTGGTAAAGGGACAGGGGACTCAAACTCC. Protein sequence: CASGGKGTGDSNS. The whole CDR3 is CASGGKGTGDSNSDYTF.

This clone occurred many times. Gene names are mouse gene names. With the read ending 4 residues before the CDR3 end, the germline J gene is used to fill in that end. This sequence joins TRBV5 and TRBJ1-2, with D hard to call. V lost 1 base and J lost 3, with 3 bases in between. This CDR3 region has 12 residues. CDR1 is LGHNA, CDR2 YNLKQL, per germline (reference sequence). The DNA read from the CDR3 is TGTGCCAGCAGCCAAGGGGACTCC. Its protein is CASSQGDS. The CDR3 in its entirety is CASSQGDSDYTF.

This clone turned up a few times. The genes and germline here are from mouse. The read terminates 4 residues ahead of where the CDR3 ends, so the germline J gene completes it. This chain joins TRBV31 and TRBJ2-5; TRBD2 matches 8 bases. Germline loops: CDR1 GKSSPN, CDR2 SITVG. This CDR3 region has 14 residues. CDR3 DNA, as far as it was read: TGTGCCTGGAGTCTAGGGGGGGCGAAAGAC. Translated, it gives CAWSLGGAKD. The whole CDR3 reads CAWSLGGAKDTQYF.

With regard to this clone: Gene names denote mouse genes. The CDR3 goes on 4 residues after the read ends, and that part is filled in from the germline J gene. V gene TRBV13-3 combines with J gene TRBJ2-5, with 8 bases matching TRBD1. The CDR3 totals 12 residues. Germline lookup yields CDR1 NNHDY and CDR2 SYVADS. Partial CDR3 DNA: TGTGCCAGCAGGGACAGGGAGGAC. It encodes CASRDRED. The entire CDR3 is CASRDREDTQYF.

This clone was counted a few times. The genes and germline here are from mouse. The read terminates 4 residues before the CDR3 end, so the remaining end is supplied by the germline J gene. The genes are TRBV5 and TRBJ1-1; D is possibly TRBD1 (6 bases). V was clipped by 4 bases and J by 0 bases, with 9 bases between them. CDR1 is LGHNA, CDR2 YNLKQL, per germline (reference sequence). The CDR3 contains 14 residues. CDR3 sequence: CASSPTGSNTEVFF. The CDR3 bases that were read are TGTGCCAGCAGCCCCACAGGGTCAAACACA.

This clone was detected many times. The germline and genes are mouse ones. The read terminates 3 residues before the CDR3 end, so the remaining end is supplied by the germline J gene. The chain uses TRBV19 and TRBJ1-6, with 7 bases fitting TRBD1. TRBJ1-6 is noted as an ORF with a role that remains uncertain. The length of the CDR3 is 16 residues. Germline lookup yields CDR1 FNHDT and CDR2 SITEND (reference sequence). J gave up 6 bases and V 6 bases, and 12 bases lay outside the gene matches. CDR3 DNA, as far as it was read: TGTGCCAGCACCAGGGACAGAGGAATGGGTAATTCGCCC. This sequence encodes CASTRDRGMGNSP. The full CDR3 protein is CASTRDRGMGNSPLYF.

This clone has more than one count but fewer than ten. The gene symbols are mouse symbols. Sequencing ends 4 residues short of the CDR3 end; the germline J gene provides the rest. V is TRBV5 and J is TRBJ2-1; 9 bases map to TRBD1. The V gene end was trimmed by 0 bases and the J gene end by 0 bases; junction bases not matched to a gene: 6. The CDR3 is made up of 18 amino acids. Germline V gene sequence: CDR1 LGHNA, CDR2 YNLKQL (reference sequence). The CDR3 spells CASSQDGTGTYNYAEQFF. CDR3 DNA (partial): TGTGCCAGCAGCCAAGATGGGACAGGGACATATAACTATGCT.

This clone was detected a few times. Each gene name is a mouse one. The CDR3 goes on 4 residues after the read ends, and that part is filled in from the germline J gene. This chain joins TRBV13-2 and TRBJ1-1, with D hard to call. The CDR3 runs 15 residues. CDR1 and CDR2 (germline): NNHNN, SYGAGS (reference sequence). The germline V and J ends were trimmed by 1 base and 2 bases, with 12 bases remaining between them. Incomplete CDR3 DNA: TGTGCCAGCGGTGATTGGGGTTCCCCTAACACA. Its protein product is CASGDWGSPNT. The complete CDR3 reads CASGDWGSPNTEVFF.

As for this clone: Gene names and germline refer to mouse. From the germline J gene comes the end of the CDR3, since the read stops 4 residues before it. V gene TRBV19 combines with J gene TRBJ2-4; 7 bases match TRBD1. V gave up 3 bases and J gave up 2 bases; unmatched junction bases: 6. CDR1 and CDR2 from the germline V gene are FNHDT and SITEND (reference sequence). The CDR3 spans 15 residues. The CDR3 is CASSTRGQYQNTLYF. The DNA read from the CDR3 is TGTGCCAGCAGTACCCGGGGACAGTATCAAAAC.

This clone came up many times. Gene names and germline match the mouse. The CDR3 goes on 4 residues after the read ends, and that part is filled in from the germline J gene. This chain uses TRBV5 with TRBJ2-5; 7 bases agree with TRBD2. The CDR3 consists of 15 residues. The ends lost 0 bases at V and 0 bases at J; junction bases unmatched: 0. Germline V lookup: CDR1 LGHNA, CDR2 YNLKQL (reference sequence). The CDR3 bases that were read are TGTGCCAGCAGCCAAGACTGGGGGAACCAAGAC. This gives the protein CASSQDWGNQD. The complete CDR3 reads CASSQDWGNQDTQYF.

This clone was found many times. The gene names given are mouse names. With the read ending 4 residues before the CDR3 end, the germline J gene is used to fill in that end. The V gene is TRBV16, the J gene TRBJ2-1; 11 nucleotides align to TRBD2. The germline gives CDR1 SGHSA, CDR2 FRNQAP. CDR3 length equals 18 residues. Trimming at V came to 1 base and at J to 0 bases, leaving 5 bases not matched to a gene. The covered CDR3 bases are TGTGCAAGCAGCTTAGTCGGGGACTGGGGGACTAACTATGCT. This sequence encodes CASSLVGDWGTNYA. The full-length CDR3 reads as CASSLVGDWGTNYAEQFF.

This clone counts as medium-sized. Here the gene names and germline are mouse. Coverage ceases 4 residues before the CDR3 finishes, and the germline J gene fills in the end. This chain uses TRBV13-1 with TRBJ1-2; D gene ambiguous. Germline CDR1 is NSHNY and CDR2 is SYGAGN. The CDR3 runs 12 residues. With 3 bases removed from V and 0 bases from J, the gap between germline ends came to 3 bases. CDR3 protein: CASSAPNSDYTF. Incomplete CDR3 DNA: TGTGCCAGCAGTGCTCCAAACTCC.

The sample holds many counts of this clone. Gene names follow the mouse nomenclature. The CDR3 end lies 4 residues beyond the end of the read and is filled in from the germline J gene. V gene TRBV3 combines with J gene TRBJ2-5; no definite D call. The V gene lost 1 base and the J gene lost 3 bases, with 5 bases spanning the gap. Germline lookup yields CDR1 SNHLY and CDR2 FYNGKV (reference sequence). The CDR3 totals 13 residues. Partial CDR3 DNA: TGTGCCAGCAGCTTAGTACAGCAAGAC. Encoded protein: CASSLVQQD. The whole CDR3 region reads CASSLVQQDTQYF.

This clone was observed many times. Gene names and germline refer to mouse. Read sequence stops 4 residues before the CDR3 end, and the germline J gene provides the missing end. This sample also contains other DNA sequences that code for the same CDR3. J is TRBJ2-5 and V is TRBV13-2; 10 nucleotides align to TRBD2. Germline V CDR1 and CDR2: NNHNN, SYGAGS (reference sequence). Unmatched junction bases numbered 3, after V lost 5 bases and J lost 3 bases. The CDR3 is 14 residues long. The CDR3 loop reads CASGGTGVQDTQYF. The CDR3 DNA, read in part, is TGTGCCAGCGGGGGGACTGGGGTTCAAGAC.

This clone has ten or more counts. Mouse gene names apply. The read terminates 4 residues before the CDR3 end, so the remaining end is supplied by the germline J gene. The chain combines TRBV13-2 with TRBJ2-5, with 12 bases lining up with TRBD1. Germline V lookup: CDR1 NNHNN, CDR2 SYGAGS (reference sequence). There are 18 residues in the CDR3. After removal of 0 bases from V and 0 bases from J, the junction contained 5 bases not matched to a gene. This CDR3 is CASGDVGQGALNQDTQYF. CDR3 DNA (partial): TGTGCCAGCGGTGATGTGGGACAGGGGGCCCTTAACCAAGAC.

This clone was counted at least ten times. All gene names here are mouse names. Read sequence stops 4 residues before the CDR3 end, and the germline J gene provides the missing end. The chain joins TRBV13-2 to TRBJ2-2; TRBD1 aligns across 9 bases. The V segment lost 6 bases and the J segment 4 bases; nucleotides outside the gene matches: 7. The CDR3 totals 15 residues. Germline lookup yields CDR1 NNHNN and CDR2 SYGAGS (reference sequence). The CDR3 DNA, read in part, is TGTGCCAGCGCCTCTCTGACAGGGGGCACCGGG. As protein: CASASLTGGTG. The whole CDR3 reads CASASLTGGTGQLYF.

This clone showed up many times. Gene labels here are mouse ones. The sequenced fragment ends 4 residues before the CDR3 boundary, so the rest is inferred from the germline J gene. The chain carries TRBV13-3 and TRBJ2-1; D unclear. Germline CDR1 NNHDY, CDR2 SYVADS. This CDR3 contains 13 residues. With 2 bases removed from V and 6 bases from J, the gap between germline ends came to 9 bases. The CDR3 bases that were read are TGTGCCAGCAGTGAGAAGGTAGGTGCT. It is translated as CASSEKVGA. The full CDR3 sequence reads CASSEKVGAEQFF.

This clone came up many times. Genes here carry mouse names. The read falls 4 residues short of the CDR3 end, and the missing part is taken from the germline J gene. The chain employs TRBV14 and TRBJ1-1, with TRBD1 identical over 9 bases. The CDR3 is made up of 18 amino acids. In germline, CDR1 is SGHDT, CDR2 FRDEAV. The V gene end was trimmed by 0 bases and the J gene end by 1 base; junction bases not matched to a gene: 10. The DNA read from the CDR3 is TGTGCCAGCAGTTTCTTCCCGACCGGGACAGGGAGGAACACA. It encodes CASSFFPTGTGRNT. The CDR3 in its entirety is CASSFFPTGTGRNTEVFF. Together with reference TRBV14 and TRBJ1-1, the CDR3 gives the full variable domain: EAGVTQSPRYAVLQEGQAVSFWCDPISGHDTLYWYQQPRDQGPQLLVYFRDEAVIDNSQLPSDRFSAVRPKGTNSTLKIQSAKQGDTATYLCASSFFPTGTGRNTEVFFGKGTRLTVV.

This clone counts as medium-sized. Genes and germline are mouse. The read stops 4 residues short of the end of the CDR3; the missing end is completed from the germline J gene. This rearrangement joins TRBV29 to TRBJ2-7, with D perhaps matching TRBD1 (5 bases). The CDR3 runs 13 residues. Germline V CDR1 and CDR2: MSHET, SYDVDS. The sequenced CDR3 bases are TGTGCTAGCAGTTTATCGAACAGGTAT. Translation: CASSLSNRY. The entire CDR3 is CASSLSNRYEQYF.

Many counts were recorded for this clone. Each gene name is a mouse one. The read ends 3 residues early relative to the CDR3; the germline J gene fills the gap. V is TRBV5 and J is TRBJ1-6; TRBD1 matches 10 bases. Being an ORF, TRBJ1-6 has a function that is uncertain. Germline V lookup: CDR1 LGHNA, CDR2 YNLKQL (reference sequence). The CDR3 has 14 amino acids. The V gene end was trimmed by 4 bases and the J gene end by 8 bases; junction bases not matched to a gene: 2. CDR3: CASSRGTGDSPLYF. The CDR3 bases that were read are TGTGCCAGCAGCCGCGGGACAGGGGATTCGCCC.